Below are 13 T cell receptor beta chains sequenced from a single sample in a study of shared clonotypes between healthy human individuals. Measured with immunoSEQ multiplex PCR; TCRdb has only the in-frame clones, and not every one. The data hold roughly 2.5 million clones, with over 85% observed a single time. Sequencing was carried out using naive CD4+ T cells sorted from blood. Documented subset: CD45RA+ positively selected. The receptors stem from a man aged 18 to 29 in good health.

The chain carries TRBV21-1 and TRBJ2-2. TRBV21-1 is recorded as a pseudogene. The CDR3 consists of 15 residues. Here the CDR3 reads CASSNVQGRAGELFF. For the CDR3, the DNA is TGTGCCAGCAGCAACGTACAGGGGAGGGCCGGGGAGCTGTTTTTT.

The chain recombines TRBV6-6 with TRBJ2-4, with 8 bases aligning to TRBD1. The J segment lost 0 bases and the V segment lost 6 bases, leaving 4 bases of the junction unmatched. Per germline, CDR1 MNHNY and CDR2 SVGAGI (reference sequence). This CDR3 spans 15 amino acids. The CDR3: CASRGTGIAKNIQYF. The CDR3 DNA reads TGTGCCAGCAGGGGGACAGGCATAGCCAAAAACATTCAGTACTTC.

The chain combines TRBV11-2 with TRBJ2-7; 8 bases are a match to TRBD2. CDR1 is SGHAT and CDR2 is FQNNGV in the germline V gene. The CDR3 runs to 14 residues. V shed 2 bases, J shed 4 bases, and the junction held 4 bases outside the gene matches. This CDR3 reads CASSLTSGGYEQYF. DNA for the CDR3: TGTGCCAGCAGCTTAACCAGCGGGGGTTACGAGCAGTACTTC.

The J gene is TRBJ1-1, the V gene TRBV29-1; D remains unclear. Germline V gene sequence: CDR1 SQVTM, CDR2 ANQGSEA. The CDR3 has 13 residues. Between the trimmed V and J ends, which lost 4 bases and 0 bases, there was a span of 9 bases. This CDR3 is CSVVREMNTEAFF. DNA of the CDR3: TGCAGCGTTGTAAGGGAGATGAACACTGAAGCTTTCTTT.

About this clone itself: Other DNA sequences in the sample encode the same CDR3. J is TRBJ1-6 and V is TRBV19; D not resolved. The CDR3 loop spans 12 amino acids. Trimming took 0 bases from V and 10 from J, leaving 4 bases between them. Germline CDR1 LNHDA, CDR2 SQIVND (reference sequence). CDR3 region: CASSIEGSPLHF. The CDR3, as DNA: TGTGCCAGTAGTATAGAAGGATCACCCCTCCACTTT.

The chain employs TRBV27 and TRBJ1-1; 7 positions match TRBD1. The CDR3 has 16 residues. Germline assignment: CDR1 MNHEY and CDR2 SMNVEV (reference sequence). V shed 2 bases and J 1 base; nucleotides not matched to a gene: 7. In nucleotides, the CDR3 is TGTGCCAGCAGTTTAGCGTTCAGGACAGGGAACACTGAAGCTTTCTTT. It codes for CASSLAFRTGNTEAFF.

V usage is TRBV30 and J usage is TRBJ2-5; 7 bases are shared with TRBD2. The end of the DNA aligns better with TRBJ2-7, so the J call may be wrong. The CDR3 has 14 residues. Germline V gene sequence: CDR1 GTSNPN, CDR2 SVGIG (reference sequence). Here the CDR3 reads CAWSFPGRVYEQYF. The CDR3 DNA follows: TGTGCCTGGAGCTTCCCAGGGAGGGTCTACGAGCAGTACTTC.

J is TRBJ1-6 and V is TRBV18, with unresolved D. Germline V gene data show CDR1 as KGHSH and CDR2 as LQKENI. CDR3 length equals 12 residues. V lost 4 bases to trimming and J lost 8 bases, with 6 bases between them. Here the CDR3 DNA reads TGTGCCAGCTCACAACAAGATTCACCCCTCCACTTT. It yields the protein CASSQQDSPLHF. Based on the CDR3 plus reference TRBV18 and TRBJ1-6, the full variable domain is NAGVMQNPRHLVRRRGQEARLRCSPMKGHSHVYWYRQLPEEGLKFMVYLQKENIIDESGMPKERFSAEFPKEGPSILRIQQVVRGDSAAYFCASSQQDSPLHFGNGTRLTVT.

The chain joins TRBV10-3 to TRBJ1-6; TRBD1 is a possible D gene (6 bases). Germline lookup yields CDR1 ENHRY and CDR2 SYGVKD. The CDR3 runs 16 residues. Trimming pared 0 bases from V and 9 bases from J, leaving 15 bases between. CDR3 sequence: CAISESPGQVGSPLHF. The CDR3, as DNA: TGTGCCATCAGTGAGTCACCGGGACAAGTGGGTTCACCCCTCCACTTT.

This CDR3 is CSVESDRAGKGKTF. Here the CDR3 DNA reads TGCAGCGTTGAATCCGATCGGGCAGGGAAGGGAAAGACCTTC. This chain joins TRBV29-1 and TRBJ1-2, with D possibly being TRBD1 (5 bases). The CDR3 runs to 14 residues. Germline V gene data show CDR1 as SQVTM and CDR2 as ANQGSEA. Trimming cost V 2 bases and J 14 bases, with 24 bases left between them.

The gene calls are TRBV19 and TRBJ2-5; TRBD2 is a possible D gene (6 bases). From germline, CDR1 is LNHDA and CDR2 SQIVND (reference sequence). The CDR3 is made up of 16 amino acids. Between the trimmed V and J ends, which lost 2 bases and 0 bases, there was a span of 13 bases. The CDR3, as DNA: TGTGCCAGTAGTATACGCCGGGACTGGGACCAAGAGACCCAGTACTTC. Protein sequence: CASSIRRDWDQETQYF.

This clone showed up just once. The rearrangement joins TRBV5-1 to TRBJ2-7, with D unclear. V lost 0 bases to trimming and J lost 0 bases, with 10 bases between them. This CDR3 is built from 15 residues. Looked up from germline, CDR1 is SGHRS and CDR2 is YFSETQ. CDR3 residues: CASSLGTASSYEQYF. CDR3 sequence (DNA): TGCGCCAGCAGCTTGGGGACGGCAAGCTCCTACGAGCAGTACTTC. The full variable domain, its missing parts supplied by reference TRBV5-1 and TRBJ2-7, is KAGVTQTPRYLIKTRGQQVTLSCSPISGHRSVSWYQQTPGQGLQFLFEYFSETQRNKGNFPGRFSGRQFSNSRSEMNVSTLELGDSALYLCASSLGTASSYEQYFGPGTRLTVT.

The rearrangement uses TRBV5-1 and TRBJ1-2, with unresolved D. The CDR3 extends over 16 amino acids. CDR1 is SGHRS and CDR2 is YFSETQ in the germline V gene. The V end lost 2 bases, the J end lost 1 base, and 15 bases lay between the germline ends. The CDR3, as DNA: TGCGCCAGCAGCTTAGGCGGGTCCCTTTTTAACTATGGCTACACCTTC. It codes for CASSLGGSLFNYGYTF.